This T cell receptor beta chain was recovered during a study of T cell changes during pregnancy in multiple sclerosis. Germline lookup yields CDR1 SGDLS and CDR2 YYNGEE. Trimming left V 0 bases short and J 7 bases short, with 17 bases between. The CDR3 extends over 15 amino acids. Only in-frame clones appear in the TCRdb table, and some are missing; sequencing was by immunoSEQ multiplex PCR. The data show roughly 36,000 clones, with about nine tenths seen just once and 4% to 4.5% held by the top ten. The clonotype comes from a female donor in good health, enrolled as a control in a pregnancy study. The chain combines TRBV9 with TRBJ2-7; TRBD1 might be the D (5 bases). Sequences were derived from peripheral blood, sampled in the second trimester of pregnancy. The CDR3 here is CASSVGDSTFNEQYF. The DNA for the CDR3 is TGTGCCAGCAGCGTAGGTGACAGTACCTTTAATGAGCAGTACTTC. Full variable domain (rest looked up from reference TRBV9 and TRBJ2-7): DSGVTQTPKHLITATGQRVTLRCSPRSGDLSVYWYQQSLDQGLQFLIQYYNGEERAKGNILERFSAQQFPDLHSELNLSSLELGDSALYFCASSVGDSTFNEQYFGPGTRLTVT.